The 23 T cell receptor beta chains below come from one sample, sequenced in a study of Ad26.COV2.S vaccination and SARS-CoV-2 variants. Treatment meaning: some 19 received Ad26.COV2.S at low or high dose, single or two shots; 5 received placebo; per-sample allocation not given. Day 63 after the first injection of vaccine or placebo was the sampling time. Sequenced by immunoSEQ multiplex PCR; TCRdb stores in-frame clones only, minus some. The profile covers about 330,000 clones, with 85% to 90% appearing a single time and 5.5% taken by the ten largest. The source was peripheral blood, collected in a trial of Ad26.COV2.S vaccine versus placebo. These receptors were obtained from a person between 18 and 59 years old who received the Ad26.COV2.S COVID-19 vaccine or a placebo.

V is TRBV4-1 and J is TRBJ2-3; D might be TRBD2 (5 bases). The germline gives CDR1 MGHRA, CDR2 YSYEKL. The CDR3 contains 15 residues. Trimming removed 4 bases from V and 0 bases from J, with 11 bases in between. In DNA form, the CDR3 reads TGCGCCAGCAGCCCTGGGGAGCTCAGCACAGATACGCAGTATTTT. Amino acids: CASSPGELSTDTQYF.

This sequence joins TRBV7-2 and TRBJ1-2; D possibly corresponds to TRBD1 (5 bases). Trimming took off 3 bases at V and 4 bases at J, with 27 bases between the two ends. Germline V gene sequence: CDR1 SGHTA, CDR2 FQGNSA. The CDR3 spans 19 residues. CDR3 loop: CASSLTSSRGQGGTYGYTF. The CDR3 DNA sequence: TGTGCCAGCAGCTTGACGTCGTCCCGGGGCCAGGGCGGAACCTATGGCTACACCTTC.

The rearrangement uses TRBV18 and TRBJ1-5, with unresolved D. CDR1 and CDR2 (germline): KGHSH, LQKENI. V lost 3 bases and J 4 bases, leaving 13 bases between the germline ends. This CDR3 contains 15 residues. CDR3 amino acids: CASSPIRADNQPQHF. The DNA for the CDR3 is TGTGCCAGCTCACCGATCCGGGCCGATAATCAGCCCCAGCATTTT.

The rearrangement links TRBV6-2 or TRBV6-3 to TRBJ2-1, with 14 bases that match TRBD2. Germline V lookup: CDR1 MNHEY, CDR2 SVGEGT. The CDR3 has 18 amino acids. The ends lost 6 bases at V and 3 bases at J; junction bases unmatched: 10. CDR3 nucleotides: TGTGCCAGCAGCGGACTAGCGGGGGGTACGAATATCTACAATGAGCAGTTCTTC. It is translated as CASSGLAGGTNIYNEQFF.

The V gene is TRBV6-5, the J gene TRBJ2-1, with D unclear. Germline V gene sequence: CDR1 MNHEY, CDR2 SVGAGI. The V end was cut by 8 bases, the J end by 5 bases, with 19 bases between. The CDR3 is made up of 15 amino acids. The CDR3: CASGPLENKNNEQFF. CDR3 coding DNA: TGTGCCAGCGGCCCCTTAGAGAATAAAAACAATGAGCAGTTCTTC.

The chain has TRBV19 and TRBJ1-1; D is unresolved. Trimming removed 7 bases from V and 0 bases from J, with 9 bases in between. CDR1 and CDR2 from the germline V gene are LNHDA and SQIVND (reference sequence). CDR3 length: 13 amino acids. DNA of the CDR3: TGTGCCAGTACCGGACTCCTGAACACTGAAGCTTTCTTT. Amino acid sequence: CASTGLLNTEAFF.

V usage is TRBV19 and J usage is TRBJ1-2, with 9 bases identical to TRBD1. Germline V gene sequence: CDR1 LNHDA, CDR2 SQIVND (reference sequence). V lost 3 bases, J lost 8 bases, and 1 base stayed unmatched. The CDR3 covers 12 residues. The CDR3 reads CASSMGQGGYTF. CDR3 sequence (DNA): TGTGCCAGTAGTATGGGACAGGGAGGCTACACCTTC.

J is TRBJ1-5 and V is TRBV24-1; 8 nucleotides align to TRBD1. CDR1 is KGHDR, CDR2 SFDVKD, per germline. This CDR3 is built from 14 residues. V dropped 9 bases and J dropped 5; count of bases not matched to a gene: 8. CDR3 in DNA: TGTGCCACCTCACAGGGGGACGTGGATCAGCCCCAGCATTTT. Its protein product is CATSQGDVDQPQHF.

The chain recombines TRBV28 with TRBJ1-2, with a tentative D call TRBD1 (6 bases). The CDR3 totals 16 residues. In germline, CDR1 is MDHEN, CDR2 SYDVKM. The V end was cut by 1 base, the J end by 8 bases, with 20 bases between. The CDR3 loop reads CASSLFQGLPMLGYTF. The DNA of the CDR3 is TGTGCCAGCAGTTTATTTCAGGGGCTCCCTATGTTGGGCTACACCTTC.

The gene calls are TRBV15 and TRBJ2-5, with D perhaps matching TRBD1 or TRBD2 (5 bases each). CDR1 and CDR2 (germline): LNHNV, YYDKDF (reference sequence). V was shortened by 1 base and J by 7 bases, with 16 bases between the two germline ends. The CDR3 covers 15 residues. The CDR3 bases are TGTGCCACCAGCAGAGGGGGGACCGCTGTTACGACCCAGTACTTC. Protein sequence: CATSRGGTAVTTQYF.

This clone was seen only once. Additional DNA sequences in this sample encode the identical CDR3. The rearrangement joins TRBV12-3 or TRBV12-4 to TRBJ1-2, with D possibly matching TRBD1 (6 bases). This CDR3 has 13 residues. The V end lost 5 bases, the J end lost 2 bases, and 9 bases lay between the germline ends. CDR3 amino acids: CASSLGTNYGYTF. The CDR3 bases are TGTGCCAGCAGTCTGGGGACAAACTATGGCTACACCTTC.

The chain couples TRBV4-1 to TRBJ1-2; D ambiguous. The germline gives CDR1 MGHRA, CDR2 YSYEKL. Between the trimmed V and J ends, which lost 2 bases and 10 bases, there was a span of 14 bases. The CDR3 extends over 13 amino acids. The CDR3 loop reads CASSQILGGTYTF. DNA for the CDR3: TGCGCCAGCAGCCAAATTCTGGGCGGTACCTACACCTTC.

This chain connects TRBV6-5 to TRBJ2-7, with TRBD2 matching 7 bases. The CDR3 is 12 residues long. J lost 7 bases, V lost 10 bases, and 10 bases had no gene match. CDR1 is MNHEY, CDR2 SVGAGI, per germline. As DNA, the CDR3 is TGTGCCACCAGGGATATGGGGGGGGAGCAGTACGTC. Protein: CATRDMGGEQYV.

This clone was recorded once. The rearrangement links TRBV29-1 to TRBJ1-2, with D possibly being TRBD1 (5 bases). With 7 bases removed from V and 5 bases from J, the gap between germline ends came to 20 bases. There are 14 residues in the CDR3. Germline V gene sequence: CDR1 SQVTM, CDR2 ANQGSEA. The CDR3 is CSAGIGGFEYGYTF. The CDR3 nucleotides are TGCAGCGCCGGGATTGGGGGGTTTGAGTATGGCTACACCTTC.

This rearrangement joins TRBV3-1 (or the pseudogene TRBV3-2) to TRBJ1-1; maybe TRBD1 (5 bases). Trimming pared 4 bases from V and 6 bases from J, leaving 21 bases between. The CDR3 covers 16 residues. In germline, CDR1 is LGHDT, CDR2 YNNKEL (reference sequence). The DNA for the CDR3 is TGTGCCAGCAGCCCCCACGCCCAGGGCTTTTCTGCTGAAGCTTTCTTT. Encoded protein: CASSPHAQGFSAEAFF.

The rearrangement uses TRBV9 and TRBJ2-4, with no clear D. The ends were cut back, 0 bases at V and 12 bases at J, with 4 bases in the middle. In germline, CDR1 is SGDLS, CDR2 YYNGEE. The CDR3 runs to 10 residues. DNA of the CDR3: TGTGCCAGCAGCGTAGAGGGTCAGTACTTC. This gives the protein CASSVEGQYF.

The rearrangement joins TRBV11-2 to TRBJ2-5; weak D call: TRBD2 (6 bases). V was cut by 1 base and J by 4 bases, with 10 bases left in between. CDR3 size: 14 residues. Germline V gives CDR1 SGHAT, CDR2 FQNNGV. DNA of the CDR3: TGTGCCAGCAGCTTAGTGCGGGGTTTAGAGACCCAGTACTTC. It is translated as CASSLVRGLETQYF. Full variable domain (rest looked up from reference TRBV11-2 and TRBJ2-5): EAGVAQSPRYKIIEKRQSVAFWCNPISGHATLYWYQQILGQGPKLLIQFQNNGVVDDSQLPKDRFSAERLKGVDSTLKIQPAKLEDSAVYLCASSLVRGLETQYFGPGTRLLVL.

This clone was picked up one time. The chain couples TRBV6-2 or TRBV6-3 to TRBJ2-6, with 12 nucleotides matching TRBD1. With V trimmed by 4 bases and J by 13 bases, 8 bases remained unmatched. CDR3 length: 15 amino acids. Germline assignment: CDR1 MNHEY and CDR2 SVGEGT. CDR3 residues: CASSSGQGAVRVLTF. The CDR3 nucleotides read TGTGCCAGCAGTTCGGGACAGGGGGCAGTGCGGGTCCTGACTTTC.

V and J are TRBV2 and TRBJ1-2; D gene unclear. The CDR3 sequence is 12 residues long. V gave up 2 bases and J gave up 7 bases, with 8 bases separating them. In germline, CDR1 is SNHLY, CDR2 FYNNEI. The CDR3 reads CASSERYAGYTF. CDR3 in DNA: TGTGCCAGCAGTGAACGCTACGCTGGCTACACCTTC.

The chain has TRBV6-1 and TRBJ1-1, with 8 bases fitting TRBD1. The length of the CDR3 is 17 residues. V lost 3 bases to trimming and J lost 1 base; unmatched junction nucleotides: 10. Germline V lookup: CDR1 MNHNS, CDR2 SASEGT. CDR3 region: CASSEPGTGISNTEAFF. The CDR3 bases are TGTGCCAGCAGTGAGCCCGGGACAGGAATATCGAACACTGAAGCTTTCTTT.

This chain uses TRBV6-2 or TRBV6-3 with TRBJ2-1; 7 bases match TRBD1. Germline V lookup: CDR1 MNHEY, CDR2 SVGEGT. This CDR3 is 19 amino acids long. The trim removed 0 bases at V and 0 bases at J, leaving 11 bases unmatched. CDR3 region: CASSYSGVKGQSSYNEQFF. The DNA of the CDR3 is TGTGCCAGCAGTTACTCGGGGGTTAAGGGACAGAGCTCCTACAATGAGCAGTTCTTC.

This clone has a single count. This chain connects TRBV25-1 to TRBJ1-2, with a tentative D call TRBD1 (6 bases). The germline V and J ends were trimmed by 3 bases and 4 bases, with 18 bases remaining between them. Germline CDR1 MGHDK, CDR2 SYGVNS. The CDR3 is made up of 16 amino acids. In DNA, the CDR3 is TGTGCCAGCAGTGATTCGACTCTTGGGACATTCTATGGCTACACCTTC. Translation: CASSDSTLGTFYGYTF.

The table lists this clone with a count of one. V gene TRBV18 combines with J gene TRBJ1-1, with D perhaps TRBD1 (5 bases). This CDR3 has 14 residues. The V and J ends lost 6 bases and 1 base respectively, with 12 bases between them. In germline, CDR1 is KGHSH, CDR2 LQKENI. In nucleotides, the CDR3 is TGTGCCAGCTCGCTCGCCGGACAGAACACTGAAGCTTTCTTT. Amino acids: CASSLAGQNTEAFF.